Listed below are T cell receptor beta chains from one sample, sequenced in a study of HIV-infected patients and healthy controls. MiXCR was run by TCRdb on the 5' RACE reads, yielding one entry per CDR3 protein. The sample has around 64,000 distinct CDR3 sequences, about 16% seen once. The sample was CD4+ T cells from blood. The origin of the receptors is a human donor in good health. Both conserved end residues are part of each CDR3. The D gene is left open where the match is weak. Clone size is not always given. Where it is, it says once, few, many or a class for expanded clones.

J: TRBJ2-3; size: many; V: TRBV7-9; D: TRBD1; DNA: TGTGCCAGCAGCCAAGGGACAGGGGAATCCACAGATACGCAGTATTTT; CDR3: CASSQGTGESTDTQYF
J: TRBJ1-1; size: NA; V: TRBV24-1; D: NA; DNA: TGTGCCACCAGTGACCCAACAACACATGACAGGAACACTGAAGCTTTCTTT; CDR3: CATSDPTTHDRNTEAFF
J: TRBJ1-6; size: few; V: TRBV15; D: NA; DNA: TGTGCCACCAGCAGAGATATGGGACTTTATAATTCACCCCTCCACTTT; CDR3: CATSRDMGLYNSPLHF
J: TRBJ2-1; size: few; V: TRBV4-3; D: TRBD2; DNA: TGCGCCAGCAGCCAACTCGGACTAGCGGTGTACAATGAGCAGTTCTTC; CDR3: CASSQLGLAVYNEQFF
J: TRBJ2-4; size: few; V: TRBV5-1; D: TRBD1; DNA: TGCGCCAGCAGCACTACAGGGGGCGCGACCAAAAACATTCAGTACTTC; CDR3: CASSTTGGATKNIQYF
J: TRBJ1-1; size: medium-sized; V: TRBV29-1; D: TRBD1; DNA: TGCAGCGTCGGCCGACAGGGGATCACTGAAGCTTTCTTT; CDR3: CSVGRQGITEAFF
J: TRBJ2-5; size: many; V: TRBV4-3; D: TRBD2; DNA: TGCGCCAGCAGCCAGCTAGCGGGAGGTCTAAAGACCCAGTACTTC; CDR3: CASSQLAGGLKTQYF
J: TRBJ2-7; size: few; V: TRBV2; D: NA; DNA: TGTGCCAGCAGGCGCGCAGGGACCTACGAGCAGTACTTC; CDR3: CASRRAGTYEQYF
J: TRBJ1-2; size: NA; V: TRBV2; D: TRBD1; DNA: TGTGCCAGCAGTACGGACAGGTTTGACGGCTACACCTTC; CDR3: CASSTDRFDGYTF
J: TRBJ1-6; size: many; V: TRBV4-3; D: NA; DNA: TGCGCCAGCAGCCGCGGGGACGGAGTTAATTCACCCCTCCACTTT; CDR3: CASSRGDGVNSPLHF
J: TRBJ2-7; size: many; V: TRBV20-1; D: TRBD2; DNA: TGCAGTGCTAGAAAGAGGACTAGCGATGACGAGCAGTACTTC; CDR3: CSARKRTSDDEQYF
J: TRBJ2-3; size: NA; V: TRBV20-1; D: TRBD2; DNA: TGCAGTGCTACCCCCCGGGCGGGAGTGGGAGATACGCAGTATTTT; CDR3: CSATPRAGVGDTQYF
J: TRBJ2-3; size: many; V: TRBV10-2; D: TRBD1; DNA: TGCGCCAGCAGCCCTTCAGGACAGACAGGGGATACGCAGTATTTT; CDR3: CASSPSGQTGDTQYF
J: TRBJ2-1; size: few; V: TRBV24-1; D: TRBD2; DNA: TGTGCCACCAGTGGGGCCGGGACTAGCGGGAAAGGTGAGCAGTTCTTC; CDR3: CATSGAGTSGKGEQFF
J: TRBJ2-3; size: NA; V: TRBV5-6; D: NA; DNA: TGTGCCAGCAGCTTGTTAGAGGCCCCATTCACAGATACGCAGTATTTT; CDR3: CASSLLEAPFTDTQYF
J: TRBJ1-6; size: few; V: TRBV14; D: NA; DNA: TGTGCCAGCAGCCAAGTAGGATACGAGTCCTCACCCCTCCACTTT; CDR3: CASSQVGYESSPLHF
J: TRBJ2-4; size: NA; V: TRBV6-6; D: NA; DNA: TGTGCCAGCAGGGGGGAGGCCAAAAACATTCAGTACTTC; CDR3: CASRGEAKNIQYF
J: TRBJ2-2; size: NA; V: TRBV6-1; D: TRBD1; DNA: TGTGCCAGCAGGGGACAGGGGAACACCGGGGAGCTGTTTTTT; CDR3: CASRGQGNTGELFF
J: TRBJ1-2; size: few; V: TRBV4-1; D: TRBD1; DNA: TGCGCCAGCAGCCATAGGACAGGGAGGGATGGCTACACCTTC; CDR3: CASSHRTGRDGYTF
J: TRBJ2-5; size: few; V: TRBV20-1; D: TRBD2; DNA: TGCAGTGCTAGAGATAGCCTAGCGGGGGGTCTCCAAGAGACCCAGTACTTC; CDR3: CSARDSLAGGLQETQYF
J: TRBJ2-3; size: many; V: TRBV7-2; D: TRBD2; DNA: TGTGCCAGCAGCCCCCTAGCGGGGACCACAGATACGCAGTATTTT; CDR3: CASSPLAGTTDTQYF
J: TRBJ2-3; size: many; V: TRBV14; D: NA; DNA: TGTGCCAGCAGCCACCCGACAGTAACTAGCACAGATACGCAGTATTTT; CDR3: CASSHPTVTSTDTQYF
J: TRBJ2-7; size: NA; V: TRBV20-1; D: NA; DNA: TGCAGTGCCTCGGGGGGCCGCACCTTAGGGCAGTACTTC; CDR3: CSASGGRTLGQYF
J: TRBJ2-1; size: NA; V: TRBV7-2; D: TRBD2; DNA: TGTGCCAGCAGCCCGTCTACTAGCGGATACAATGAGCAGTTCTTC; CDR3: CASSPSTSGYNEQFF
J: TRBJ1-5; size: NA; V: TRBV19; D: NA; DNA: TGTGCCAGTATGGATCCCCCCAGGGCAGGAAATCAGCCCCAGCATTTT; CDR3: CASMDPPRAGNQPQHF
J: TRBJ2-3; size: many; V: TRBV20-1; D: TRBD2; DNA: TGCAGTGCTGTACTAGCGGGAAGCACAGATACGCAGTATTTT; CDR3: CSAVLAGSTDTQYF
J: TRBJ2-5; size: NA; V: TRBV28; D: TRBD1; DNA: TGTGCCAGCAGTCTGACCGGGACAGTGAAAGAGACCCAGTACTTC; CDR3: CASSLTGTVKETQYF
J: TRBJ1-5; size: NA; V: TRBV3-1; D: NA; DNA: TGTGCCAGCAGCCAAGACTACAGGGATGGTCAGCCCCAGCATTTT; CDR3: CASSQDYRDGQPQHF
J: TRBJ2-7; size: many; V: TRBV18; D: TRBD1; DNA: TGTGCCAGCTCAACGGACAGGGGGAAGTACGAGCAGTACTTC; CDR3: CASSTDRGKYEQYF
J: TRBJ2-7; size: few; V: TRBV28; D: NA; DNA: TGTGCCAGCAGTTTAGCCACAGTGACCTCCTACGAGCAGTACTTC; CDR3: CASSLATVTSYEQYF
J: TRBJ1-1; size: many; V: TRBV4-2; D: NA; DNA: TGTGCCAGCAGCGGGTTATTAGGGAGGTCTGAAGCTTTCTTT; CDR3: CASSGLLGRSEAFF
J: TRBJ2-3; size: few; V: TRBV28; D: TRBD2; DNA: TGTGCCAGCAGTTTAGCTAGCGGGGGCTCAACAGATACGCAGTATTTT; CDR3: CASSLASGGSTDTQYF
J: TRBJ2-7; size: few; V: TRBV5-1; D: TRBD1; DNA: TGCGCCAGCAGCTTGGCGGGGACAGGGACAGGTGAGCAGTACTTC; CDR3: CASSLAGTGTGEQYF
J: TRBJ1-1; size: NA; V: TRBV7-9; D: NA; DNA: TGTGCCAGCAGAATTGGGGGCGAGGACACTGAAGCTTTCTTT; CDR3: CASRIGGEDTEAFF
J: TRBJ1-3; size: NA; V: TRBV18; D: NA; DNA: TGTGCCAGCTCACCTACGGGGGGCGAAATTGGAAACACCATATATTTT; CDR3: CASSPTGGEIGNTIYF
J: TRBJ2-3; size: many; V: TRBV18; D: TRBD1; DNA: TGTGCCAGCTCACCTTTTCCGGGACAGGGAATAACAGATACGCAGTATTTT; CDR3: CASSPFPGQGITDTQYF
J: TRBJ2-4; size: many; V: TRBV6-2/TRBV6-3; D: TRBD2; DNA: TGTGCCAGCAAAAAGCGGGAGGGTAGTCGAGCCAAAAACATTCAGTACTTC; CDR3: CASKKREGSRAKNIQYF
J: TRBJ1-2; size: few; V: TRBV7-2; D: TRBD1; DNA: TGTGCCAGCAGCTTTCAGCTCGGAGACAGGGGTTATGGCTACACCTTC; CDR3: CASSFQLGDRGYGYTF
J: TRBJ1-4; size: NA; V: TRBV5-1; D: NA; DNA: TGCGCCAGCAGCGTTGACGGCCGGGGACTGTTTTTT; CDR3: CASSVDGRGLFF
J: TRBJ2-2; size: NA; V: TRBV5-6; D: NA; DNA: TGTGCCAGCAGCTTGTCGCCGACCGGGGAGCTGTTTTTT; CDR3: CASSLSPTGELFF
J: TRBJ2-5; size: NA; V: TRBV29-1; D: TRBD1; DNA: TGCAGCGCTACGACAGGGGTTGAGACCCAGTACTTC; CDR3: CSATTGVETQYF
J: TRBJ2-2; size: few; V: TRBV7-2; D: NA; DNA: TGTGCCAGCAGCTCTACGGGCACCGGGGAGCTGTTTTTT; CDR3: CASSSTGTGELFF
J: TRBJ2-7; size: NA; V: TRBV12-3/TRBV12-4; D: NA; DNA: TGTGCCAGCAGTAAAACTAGAAGATCCTACGAGCAGTACTTC; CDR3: CASSKTRRSYEQYF
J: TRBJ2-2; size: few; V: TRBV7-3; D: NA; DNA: TGTGCCAGCAGCTTGCTGGGAGGTTACACCGGGGAGCTGTTTTTT; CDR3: CASSLLGGYTGELFF
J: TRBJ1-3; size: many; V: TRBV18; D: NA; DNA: TGTGCCAGCTCACCACGGGTAAATTACTTCTCTGGAAACACCATATATTTT; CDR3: CASSPRVNYFSGNTIYF
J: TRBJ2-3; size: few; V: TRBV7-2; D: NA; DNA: TGTGCCAGCAGCTTACGGGATTCGAGCACAGATACGCAGTATTTT; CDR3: CASSLRDSSTDTQYF
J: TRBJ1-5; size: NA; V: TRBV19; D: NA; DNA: TGTGCCAGTAGCCGACAGAACTATCAGCCCCAGCATTTT; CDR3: CASSRQNYQPQHF
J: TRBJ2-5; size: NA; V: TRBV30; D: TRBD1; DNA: TGTGCCTGGAGAAACAGGGGGCAAGAGACCCAGTACTTC; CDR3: CAWRNRGQETQYF
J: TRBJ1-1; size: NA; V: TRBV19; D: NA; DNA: TGTGCCAGTAGTATCAAGGGGGGAGGCACTGAAGCTTTCTTT; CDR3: CASSIKGGGTEAFF
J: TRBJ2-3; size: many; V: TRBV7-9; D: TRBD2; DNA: TGTGCCACTGGGGGACTAGCGGGAAAGGGGCAGTATTTT; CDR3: CATGGLAGKGQYF
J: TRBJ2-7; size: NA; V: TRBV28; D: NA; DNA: TGTGCCAGCAGTTTAAAGTTCGGACGATCCTACGAGCAGTACTTC; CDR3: CASSLKFGRSYEQYF
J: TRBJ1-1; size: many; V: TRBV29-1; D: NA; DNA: TGCAGCGTTTTGGGATGGAGCACTGAAGCTTTCTTT; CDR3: CSVLGWSTEAFF
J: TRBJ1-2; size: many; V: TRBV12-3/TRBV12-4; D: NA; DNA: TGTGCCAGCGGACAGACCTATTTTTACTCTAACTATGGCTACACCTTC; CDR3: CASGQTYFYSNYGYTF
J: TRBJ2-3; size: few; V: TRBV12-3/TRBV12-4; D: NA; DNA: TGTGCCAGCAGGGATCCACTGGGCTGGCATACGCAGTATTTT; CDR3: CASRDPLGWHTQYF
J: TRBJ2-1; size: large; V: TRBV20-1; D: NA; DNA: TGCAGTGCTAGAGGAGAGCGGGCCCCCAATGAGCAGTTCTTC; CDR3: CSARGERAPNEQFF